This entry lists 30 T cell receptor beta chains sequenced from one sample in a study of T cells in localized non-small cell lung cancer. This table comes from immunoSEQ multiplex PCR, and its TCRdb copy is limited to in-frame clones, with some not included. The sample lists approximately 47,000 clones; 86% were seen once. Sequences were derived from PBMCs, sampled before any cancer treatment. The receptors were sampled from a man aged 35 to 69 with stage II lung adenocarcinoma.

The chain has TRBV7-2 and TRBJ2-3; a possible D gene is TRBD1 (6 bases). Trimming pared 1 base from V and 2 bases from J, leaving 10 bases between. The CDR3 is 15 residues long. Germline lookup yields CDR1 SGHTA and CDR2 FQGNSA. Here the CDR3 reads CASSLGTAVTDTQYF. Here the CDR3 DNA reads TGTGCCAGCAGCTTAGGGACAGCAGTCACAGATACGCAGTATTTT.

V is TRBV6-1 and J is TRBJ2-2; D could derive from TRBD1 or TRBD2 (5 bases each). CDR1 is MNHNS, CDR2 SASEGT, per germline. The CDR3 loop spans 12 amino acids. Trimming removed 0 bases at V and 11 bases at J, with 7 bases between. In nucleotides, the CDR3 is TGTGCCAGCAGTGAAGCTGGGGGTGAGCTGTTTTTT. Amino acids: CASSEAGGELFF.

This rearrangement joins TRBV21-1 to TRBJ2-3. TRBV21-1 counts as a pseudogene. CDR3 length equals 14 residues. The CDR3 DNA is TGTGCCAGCAGGAGGATTGACAAGGCAGATACGCAGTATTTT. Its protein product is CASRRIDKADTQYF.

V gene TRBV29-1 combines with J gene TRBJ2-5; D not certain. CDR3 length: 12 amino acids. Between the trimmed V and J ends, which lost 6 bases and 7 bases, there was a span of 15 bases. Germline lookup yields CDR1 SQVTM and CDR2 ANQGSEA. CDR3 nucleotides: TGCAGCGTCGGGCCTCTGGGTGGGACCCAGTACTTC. Encoded protein: CSVGPLGGTQYF.

The V gene is TRBV4-1, the J gene TRBJ2-1, with D possibly being TRBD2 (6 bases). The CDR3 consists of 15 residues. Looked up from germline, CDR1 is MGHRA and CDR2 is YSYEKL. V gave up 4 bases and J gave up 8 bases, with 18 bases separating them. The CDR3 loop is CASSLTGSGGDEQFF. CDR3 nucleotide sequence: TGCGCCAGCAGCCTCACGGGTTCCGGCGGGGATGAGCAGTTCTTC.

As concerns this clone: The junction shows a germline mismatch at one end, possibly a read error. This rearrangement joins TRBV7-6 to TRBJ2-5; 7 nucleotides align to TRBD1. The CDR3 has 13 amino acids. Germline V lookup: CDR1 SGHVS, CDR2 FNYEAQ. The CDR3: CASSLRQGEIQYF. CDR3 coding DNA: TGTGCCAGCAGCTTACGACAGGGAGAGATCCAGTACTTC.

The chain joins TRBV27 to TRBJ1-6, with 9 positions matching TRBD1. From germline, CDR1 is MNHEY and CDR2 SMNVEV (reference sequence). Trimming at V came to 3 bases and at J to 7 bases, leaving 1 base not matched to a gene. This CDR3 is 14 amino acids long. CDR3 DNA: TGTGCCAGCAGTTTGGGACAGGGCAATTCACCCCTCCACTTT. It encodes CASSLGQGNSPLHF.

This clone occurred once. V and J are TRBV6-1 and TRBJ1-4; weak D call: TRBD1 (6 bases). V gave up 4 bases and J gave up 2 bases, with 23 bases separating them. Germline CDR1 reads MNHNS; CDR2 reads SASEGT. The CDR3 is made up of 19 amino acids. The CDR3 sequence: CASSVMGGHLLGTNEKLFF. The CDR3 DNA is TGTGCCAGCAGTGTTATGGGGGGACACCTACTTGGGACTAATGAAAAACTGTTTTTT.

The V and J genes are TRBV7-8 and TRBJ2-2, with 7 positions matching TRBD1. This CDR3 has 15 residues. V was clipped by 5 bases and J by 1 base; unmatched bases: 4. Per the germline V gene, CDR1 is SGHVS and CDR2 is FQNEAQ. The CDR3 nucleotides read TGTGCCAGCAGCCCGACAGGGAGGAACACCGGGGAGCTGTTTTTT. Amino acids: CASSPTGRNTGELFF. Drawing the rest from reference TRBV7-8 and TRBJ2-2, the complete variable domain is GAGVSQSPRYKVAKRGQDVALRCDPISGHVSLFWYQQALGQGPEFLTYFQNEAQLDKSGLPSDRFFAERPEGSVSTLKIQRTQQEDSAVYLCASSPTGRNTGELFFGEGSRLTVL.

This chain uses TRBV27 with TRBJ2-1; 13 positions match TRBD2. CDR1 and CDR2 from the germline V gene are MNHEY and SMNVEV (reference sequence). This CDR3 has 15 residues. V was clipped by 5 bases and J by 8 bases; unmatched bases: 6. The CDR3 reads CASSITSGGVYEQFF. Written as DNA, the CDR3 is TGTGCCAGCAGTATCACTAGCGGGGGGGTTTATGAGCAGTTCTTC.

The chain employs TRBV18 and TRBJ2-5, with D possibly TRBD2 on 6 matching bases. Per germline, CDR1 KGHSH and CDR2 LQKENI. The germline V and J ends were trimmed by 3 bases and 2 bases, with 10 bases remaining between them. The CDR3 loop spans 14 amino acids. The CDR3 reads CASSPGLGQETQYF. Here the CDR3 DNA reads TGTGCCAGCTCACCGGGACTCGGGCAAGAGACCCAGTACTTC.

The chain has TRBV5-6 and TRBJ2-7; no definite D call. This CDR3 has 12 residues. Germline V gene lookup returns CDR1 SGHDT and CDR2 YYEEEE. The V gene lost 1 base and the J gene lost 5 bases, with 7 bases spanning the gap. This chain's CDR3 is CASSLFRDEQYF. CDR3 DNA sequence: TGTGCCAGCAGCTTGTTTAGGGACGAGCAGTACTTC. Full variable domain (missing parts from reference TRBV5-6 and TRBJ2-7): DAGVTQSPTHLIKTRGQQVTLRCSPKSGHDTVSWYQQALGQGPQFIFQYYEEEERQRGNFPDRFSGHQFPNYSSELNVNALLLGDSALYLCASSLFRDEQYFGPGTRLTVT.

V is TRBV19 and J is TRBJ1-5; the D is unclear. The germline gives CDR1 LNHDA, CDR2 SQIVND (reference sequence). Trimming pared 5 bases from V and 10 bases from J, leaving 15 bases between. This CDR3 comprises 13 residues. As DNA, the CDR3 is TGTGCCAGTAGTCCCAATCGATCGGGACCCCAGCATTTT. It codes for CASSPNRSGPQHF.

The gene calls are TRBV6-5 and TRBJ1-1; the D gene is possibly TRBD1 (5 bases). This CDR3 has 14 amino acids. With 6 bases removed from V and 6 bases from J, the gap between germline ends came to 17 bases. Germline CDR1 MNHEY, CDR2 SVGAGI. CDR3: CASSLRGDGAEAFF. CDR3 nucleotide sequence: TGTGCCAGCAGCCTTAGAGGGGATGGAGCTGAAGCTTTCTTT.

The chain links TRBV6-1 to TRBJ2-7, with TRBD2 matching 16 bases. J was trimmed by 4 bases and V by 6 bases; bases with no gene match: 0. This CDR3 contains 14 residues. CDR1 is MNHNS and CDR2 is SASEGT in the germline V gene. CDR3 sequence: CASRGLAGGYEQYF. The CDR3 nucleotides read TGTGCCAGCAGGGGACTAGCGGGGGGGTACGAGCAGTACTTC.

The rearrangement links TRBV27 to TRBJ2-7; 7 bases match TRBD1. With V trimmed by 5 bases and J by 4 bases, 8 bases remained unmatched. The germline gives CDR1 MNHEY, CDR2 SMNVEV (reference sequence). CDR3 length equals 14 residues. This chain's CDR3 is CASSPGDRLYEQYV. Written as DNA, the CDR3 is TGTGCCAGCAGTCCCGGGGACAGACTATACGAGCAGTACGTC.

The rearrangement uses TRBV23-1 and TRBJ2-7; tentative D call: TRBD2 (6 bases). TRBV23-1 is filed as an ORF, its function uncertain. The CDR3 is 11 residues long. The V and J ends lost 3 bases and 9 bases respectively, with 9 bases between them. CDR3: CASSQVGGQYF. The CDR3 DNA reads as TGCGCCAGCAGTCAGGTGGGGGGGCAGTACTTC.

The rearrangement joins TRBV5-6 to TRBJ2-5; 9 bases align to TRBD1. Germline CDR1 SGHDT, CDR2 YYEEEE. V lost 0 bases, J lost 5 bases, and 5 bases stayed unmatched. This CDR3 spans 15 amino acids. CDR3: CASSLVRGTGETQYF. DNA of the CDR3: TGTGCCAGCAGCTTGGTTCGGGGGACAGGGGAGACCCAGTACTTC.

The chain combines TRBV19 with TRBJ2-2; D perhaps matches TRBD2 (5 bases). CDR3 size: 14 residues. The V gene lost 2 bases and the J gene lost 4 bases, with 8 bases spanning the gap. The germline gives CDR1 LNHDA, CDR2 SQIVND (reference sequence). CDR3 residues: CASSIRGTTGELFF. The DNA for the CDR3 is TGTGCCAGTAGTATACGGGGAACCACCGGGGAGCTGTTTTTT.

This chain uses TRBV7-6 with TRBJ2-3; D gene unclear. The CDR3 covers 16 residues. Germline CDR1 is SGHVS and CDR2 is FNYEAQ. V lost 1 base, J lost 1 base, and 12 bases lay in between. CDR3 sequence reads: CASSLEMAMGTDTQYF. The CDR3 bases are TGTGCCAGCAGCTTAGAAATGGCAATGGGCACAGATACGCAGTATTTT.

The chain combines TRBV7-2 with TRBJ2-1, with 8 bases fitting TRBD1. Germline V lookup: CDR1 SGHTA, CDR2 FQGNSA. The CDR3 has 17 residues. The V gene end was trimmed by 4 bases and the J gene end by 2 bases; junction bases not matched to a gene: 10. Here the CDR3 DNA reads TGTGCCAGCAGCTCCTTATATGGACAGGGCCCCTACAATGAGCAGTTCTTC. Translating gives CASSSLYGQGPYNEQFF.

V gene TRBV28 combines with J gene TRBJ2-5; D gene uncertain. This CDR3 has 13 residues. Germline V gives CDR1 MDHEN, CDR2 SYDVKM. The ends were cut back, 4 bases at V and 2 bases at J, with 8 bases in the middle. The CDR3 protein is CASSSALQETQYF. The DNA of the CDR3 is TGTGCCAGCAGTTCGGCCCTACAAGAGACCCAGTACTTC.

V is TRBV12-5 and J is TRBJ2-1; 8 nucleotides line up with TRBD1. With 1 base clipped from V and 3 bases from J, the junction kept 5 bases outside the gene matches. The germline CDR1 and CDR2 sequences are LGHNT and FRNRAP. The CDR3 contains 16 residues. The CDR3, as DNA: TGTGCTAGTGGTTTGGGACAGGGGATCGTCTACAATGAGCAGTTCTTC. Its translation: CASGLGQGIVYNEQFF. The entire variable domain, with the rest obtained from reference TRBV12-5 and TRBJ2-1, is as follows: DARVTQTPRHKVTEMGQEVTMRCQPILGHNTVFWYRQTMMQGLELLAYFRNRAPLDDSGMPKDRFSAEMPDATLATLKIQPSEPRDSAVYFCASGLGQGIVYNEQFFGPGTRLTVL.

The chain couples TRBV13 to TRBJ2-2, with D unresolved. The germline V and J ends were trimmed by 5 bases and 3 bases, with 22 bases remaining between them. The CDR3 loop spans 18 amino acids. The germline CDR1 and CDR2 sequences are PRHDT and FYEKMQ (reference sequence). Here the CDR3 DNA reads TGTGCCAGCAGCCCCGGTTCGCACGGGTGGCAGCACACCGGGGAGCTGTTTTTT. Its protein product is CASSPGSHGWQHTGELFF. Using reference TRBV13 and TRBJ2-2 for the parts outside the CDR3, the full variable domain is AAGVIQSPRHLIKEKRETATLKCYPIPRHDTVYWYQQGPGQDPQFLISFYEKMQSDKGSIPDRFSAQQFSDYHSELNMSSLELGDSALYFCASSPGSHGWQHTGELFFGEGSRLTVL.

The chain couples TRBV23-1 to TRBJ2-1; 11 bases align to TRBD2. TRBV23-1 is an ORF; its function is uncertain. The junction had 22 bases not matched to a gene; V was cut back by 0 bases and J by 3 bases. The CDR3 extends over 23 amino acids. CDR3 sequence (DNA): TGCGCCAGCAGTCAATCAACTCGGCAGACCCTAGCGGGGGGCTCCCGCCGCTACAATGAGCAGTTCTTC. Translating it yields CASSQSTRQTLAGGSRRYNEQFF.

CDR3 region: CASSLGTPGGELFF. The CDR3 DNA reads as TGTGCCAGCAGCCTTGGGACCCCAGGGGGGGAGCTGTTTTTT. This chain links TRBV9 with TRBJ2-2; D may match TRBD1 or TRBD2 (5 bases each). With 4 bases removed from V and 8 bases from J, the gap between germline ends came to 15 bases. The length of the CDR3 is 14 residues. Germline V gene sequence: CDR1 SGDLS, CDR2 YYNGEE.

The V and J genes are TRBV7-8 and TRBJ1-5; perhaps TRBD1 as D (5 bases). CDR1 and CDR2 from the germline V gene are SGHVS and FQNEAQ. CDR3 length equals 16 residues. The V and J ends lost 7 bases and 0 bases respectively, with 16 bases between them. CDR3 protein: CASIQDDRNSNQPQHF. Here the CDR3 DNA reads TGTGCCAGCATCCAAGACGACAGAAATAGCAATCAGCCCCAGCATTTT.

The rearrangement links TRBV6-5 to TRBJ1-2; 7 nucleotides agree with TRBD1. Losses at the gene ends were 2 bases for V and 7 bases for J; bases not matched to a gene: 7. Germline V gene lookup returns CDR1 MNHEY and CDR2 SVGAGI. CDR3 length: 14 residues. The CDR3 DNA follows: TGTGCCAGCAGTTACGGACAGGAAGCAGGTGGCTACACCTTC. Amino acids: CASSYGQEAGGYTF.

The CDR3 is CASSESTGYRTGTPNEQFF. DNA of the CDR3: TGCGCCAGCAGTGAGTCGACTGGTTACCGGACAGGTACCCCTAATGAGCAGTTCTTC. V gene TRBV10-2 combines with J gene TRBJ2-1; 7 bases fit TRBD1. The germline gives CDR1 WSHSY, CDR2 SAAADI. J lost 7 bases, V lost 0 bases, and 18 bases had no gene match. CDR3 length: 19 amino acids.

The chain links TRBV28 to TRBJ1-2, with D possibly TRBD1 on 6 matching bases. Trimming removed 5 bases at V and 7 bases at J, with 17 bases between. This CDR3 contains 14 residues. Germline V lookup: CDR1 MDHEN, CDR2 SYDVKM. The DNA of the CDR3 is TGTGCCAGCAGTCCTATGGGACAAGGAGGTGGCTACACCTTC. It translates to CASSPMGQGGGYTF.